This is a list of T cell receptor beta chains from one sample in a study of breast tumors, draining lymph nodes, adjacent tissues. TCRdb processed the multiplex PCR reads anew with MiXCR; each CDR3 protein has one entry. The table records about 180,000 distinct CDR3 sequences, around 35% of them present only once. The sequencing input was axillary lymph node tissue. The receptor set was obtained from a female donor with breast cancer. Some clones in this sample may be carry-over from other donors' samples. The CDR3 runs from the conserved cysteine through the conserved F or W. A D gene is named only where the DNA matches it firmly. Size values are once, few and many counts, or a class for expanded clones, and some rows have none.

clone size	V gene	D gene	J gene	CDR3 DNA	CDR3 protein
-	TRBV20-1	TRBD2	TRBJ2-1	TGCAGTGTTAGAGCTCTAGCGGGTGCCAATGAGCAGTTCTTC	CSVRALAGANEQFF
many	TRBV4-2	TRBD2	TRBJ2-1	TGTGCCAGCAGCCAAGGAAGCGGGGGGGCCGCAAATGAGCAGTTCTTC	CASSQGSGGAANEQFF
many	TRBV9	TRBD2	TRBJ2-7	TGTGCCAGCAGCGTAGACCCGACTAGCGGGTACGAGCAGTACTTC	CASSVDPTSGYEQYF
many	TRBV27	-	TRBJ1-2	TGTGCCAGCAGTCCCGGGGGGCGAGGCTACACCTTC	CASSPGGRGYTF
many	TRBV5-4	-	TRBJ2-5	TGTGCCAGCAGCCCAGGGGGGGTACAAGAGACCCAGTACTTC	CASSPGGVQETQYF
-	TRBV20-1	TRBD1	TRBJ2-5	TGCAGTGCTAGAGAGGACAGGGGGATGGATCAGCCCCAGTACTTC	CSAREDRGMDQPQYF
-	TRBV6-5	-	TRBJ2-5	TGTGCCAGCAGTCACGGGGGGCCCCAAGAGACCCAGTACTTC	CASSHGGPQETQYF
many	TRBV2	TRBD1	TRBJ2-4	TGTGCCAGGTCCCGGGACAGGGGGACAAACATTCAGTACTTC	CARSRDRGTNIQYF
many	TRBV12-3/TRBV12-4	-	TRBJ2-3	TGTGCCAGCAGTAAAAACAGGGAGATGGTTACAGATACGCAGTATTTT	CASSKNREMVTDTQYF
many	TRBV9	-	TRBJ2-6	TGTGCCAGCAGCGTAGGTAACAGTAACTCTGGGGCCAACGTCCTGACTTTC	CASSVGNSNSGANVLTF
many	TRBV15	TRBD1	TRBJ2-7	TGTGCCACCAGCGTAGGGACAGGGGCGCCCCCAGACGAGCAGTACTTC	CATSVGTGAPPDEQYF
-	TRBV7-2	TRBD2	TRBJ2-1	TGTGCCAGCAGCTTAGCGAGTTCTAGCGGGGCATACAATCAGCAGTTCTTC	CASSLASSSGAYNQQFF
many	TRBV11-2	-	TRBJ2-5	TGTGCCAGCAGCCGGGACCACCAAGAGACCCAGTACTTC	CASSRDHQETQYF
many	TRBV6-6	-	TRBJ2-7	TGTGCCAGCAGACCCGACAGGATCTACGAGCAGTACTTC	CASRPDRIYEQYF
many	TRBV14	-	TRBJ2-7	TGTGCCAGCAGCCAAGATCTAGGAGGGGGTCTAGGAAGCTACGAGCAGTACTTC	CASSQDLGGGLGSYEQYF
once	TRBV7-9	-	TRBJ2-3	TGTGCCAGCAGACCATCCCGGGCGGAGAGCATCGATACGCAGTATTTT	CASRPSRAESIDTQYF
many	TRBV19	TRBD1	TRBJ1-3	TGTGCCAGTAGCAAGCAGGGGGCCGGAAACACCATATATTTT	CASSKQGAGNTIYF
many	TRBV19	TRBD1	TRBJ2-2	TGTGCCAGTAGTATGGGACAGGGGGCGGCGAACACCGGGGAGCTGTTTTTT	CASSMGQGAANTGELFF
-	TRBV6-1	-	TRBJ1-2	TGTGCCAGCGCTTCGTCCCAGGCATACTATGGCTACACCTTC	CASASSQAYYGYTF
many	TRBV6-5	-	TRBJ2-7	TGTGCCAGCAGTTACGCCAGGGCCCACGAGCAGTACTTC	CASSYARAHEQYF
-	TRBV6-6	-	TRBJ1-1	TGTGCCAGCAGTCAGCGGACGGCTCCGAACACTGAAGCTTTCTTT	CASSQRTAPNTEAFF
-	TRBV6-1	-	TRBJ1-1	TGTGCCAGCAGTGAACGGGCAGCGATGAACACTGAAGCTTTCTTT	CASSERAAMNTEAFF
-	TRBV28	TRBD2	TRBJ2-1	TGTGCCAGCAGTTTTTGGGGGGGGATCGACAATGAGCAGCTCTTC	CASSFWGGIDNEQLF
many	TRBV9	TRBD1	TRBJ1-2	TGTGCCAGCGGACCCCAGGGGGAGTATGGCTACACCTTC	CASGPQGEYGYTF
many	TRBV20-1	TRBD2	TRBJ2-7	TGCAGTGCTAATCGACTAGCGGGAGCTCACTACGAGCAGTACTTC	CSANRLAGAHYEQYF
many	TRBV5-1	-	TRBJ2-3	TGCGCCAGCAGCTTGCCGAAAGATACGCAGTATTTT	CASSLPKDTQYF
-	TRBV5-1	-	TRBJ2-2	TGCGCCAGCAGCTTTGGGGGAGCCTCCGGGGAGCTGTTTTTT	CASSFGGASGELFF
-	TRBV7-7	TRBD2	TRBJ2-5	TGTGCAGGGGCGGCGGGGGGGAACCAAGAGACCCAGTACTTC	CAGAAGGNQETQYF
many	TRBV14	-	TRBJ2-5	TGTGCCAGCAGCCCTTACGGGGAGACCCAGTACTTC	CASSPYGETQYF